This TCR beta chain is drawn from a study of cytomegalovirus exposure and HLA in healthy donors. This CDR3 is built from 15 residues. V dropped 6 bases and J dropped 1; count of bases not matched to a gene: 4. Germline V gives CDR1 PRHDT, CDR2 FYEKMQ (reference sequence). PCR used 60 Vbeta primers and 13 Jbeta primers. Method: immunoSEQ multiplex PCR; TCRdb's copy keeps in-frame clones and lacks some. The top ten clones hold over 2% of a sample with roughly 130,000 clones, around 67% of them seen once. The chain has TRBV13 and TRBJ2-1, with TRBD2 matching 9 bases. Material for sequencing was PBMCs. This clonotype originated in a middle-aged woman in good health and CMV-seropositive. As DNA, the CDR3 is TGTGCCAGCAGGGAAGCGGGAGGTTCCTACAATGAGCAGTTCTTC. Translation: CASREAGGSYNEQFF.